This T cell receptor (beta chain) appears in the sequencing data of a study of blood T cell repertoires in COVID-19. Measured with immunoSEQ multiplex PCR; TCRdb has only the in-frame clones, and not every one. The sample gives 350,000 to 400,000 clones, more than 75% of which show up once; 1.2% is in the top ten. Cohort 3 recovery required two negative PCRs, clearance, or symptom resolution. CDR1 and CDR2 (germline): LGHNA, YNFKEQ. CDR3 size: 12 residues. V lost 6 bases and J 3 bases, leaving 8 bases between the germline ends. The TCR comes from a woman aged 18-29 years who had recovered from COVID-19. This chain uses TRBV4-2 with TRBJ1-1, with D uncertain. The sequenced sample was PBMCs or T cells enriched from blood (not recorded which). The chain's CDR3 is CASRREDTEAFF. The CDR3 DNA reads TGTGCCAGCAGGCGGGAGGACACTGAAGCTTTCTTT.